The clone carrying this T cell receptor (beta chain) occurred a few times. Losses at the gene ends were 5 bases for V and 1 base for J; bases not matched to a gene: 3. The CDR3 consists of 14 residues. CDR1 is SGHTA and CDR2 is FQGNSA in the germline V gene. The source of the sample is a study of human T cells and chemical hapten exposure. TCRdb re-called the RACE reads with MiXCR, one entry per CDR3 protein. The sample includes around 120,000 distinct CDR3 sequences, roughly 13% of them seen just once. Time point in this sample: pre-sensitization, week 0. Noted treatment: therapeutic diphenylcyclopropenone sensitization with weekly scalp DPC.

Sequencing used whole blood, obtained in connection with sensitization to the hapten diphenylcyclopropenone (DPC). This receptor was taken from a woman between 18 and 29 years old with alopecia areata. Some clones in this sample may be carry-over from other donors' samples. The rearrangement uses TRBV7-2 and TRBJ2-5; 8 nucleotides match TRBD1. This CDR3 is CASSQDRVQETQYF. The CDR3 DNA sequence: TGTGCCAGCAGCCAGGACAGGGTCCAAGAGACCCAGTACTTC.